This TCR beta chain was captured in a study of T cell responses to AZD1222 COVID-19 vaccine. Study summary: Pooled together were second doses at about 4 or about 12 weeks.

The table came from immunoSEQ multiplex PCR; TCRdb's copy has only in-frame clones and leaves some out. The profile shows under 110,000 clones, about 90% of them singletons. Regarding this clone: Its antigen is currently unknown.

The study, taken as a whole, reports: Baseline seropositivity characterized only six AZD1222 recipients.

CDR1 and CDR2 (germline): MNHEY, SVGAGI. CDR3 size: 15 residues. J lost 4 bases, V lost 7 bases, and 10 bases had no gene match. The sequence derives from an adult in good health. Sequences were derived from peripheral blood, sampled on day 0 of AZD1222 vaccination. The chain recombines TRBV6-5 with TRBJ2-7; 10 bases fit TRBD2. This CDR3 reads CASNRAGGPGYEQYF. CDR3 bases: TGTGCCAGCAATAGAGCGGGAGGGCCTGGGTACGAGCAGTACTTC.